This T cell receptor (beta chain) derives from a study of blood T cells in healthy people across ages (dated by TCRdb to the mid-2010s). Study-wide context: In model experiments, template switching captured about one uniquely barcoded TCR beta cDNA molecule for every two T cells. Using deep sequencing normalized with unique cDNA molecular identifiers, the study measured how TCR beta repertoire diversity changes with age. The donors were split into four age groups: young (average around 15 years), middle-aged (39), aged (62) and long-lived (approximately 80). Two additional independent replicas of 1 million unique cDNA reads from the same blood draw were analyzed for two donors (one aged 18 to 29 and one aged 80 or older).

The library was generated by 5' RACE. The sequencing machine was an Illumina HiSeq 2500. A second roughly 7 to 11 cycle PCR used a sample-barcoded 5' primer and a J-beta primer mix. A template-switch 5' adaptor carrying 12 random nucleotides introduced a unique molecular identifier onto each TCR beta cDNA molecule. Each sample yielded at least 3 million CDR3-containing paired-end reads. All of the RNA was converted into first-strand cDNA using the Mint cDNA synthesis kit, with a TRBC-specific oligonucleotide serving as the primer. All cDNA was treated with uracil-DNA glycosylase and then went through a first 18-cycle PCR with the universal primers M1SS and BC2_uni_R. Concerning the study's data processing: For normalization, 1 million high-quality reads were randomly selected from each sample, with every read carrying a distinct molecular identifier. Reads sharing molecular identifiers were discarded rather than binned into consensus sequences. CDR3 identification, clonotype clustering and error correction used MiTCR with a Q25 quality threshold and the strictest error-elimination algorithm. A nonparametric unseen species model with Euler transformation was used to estimate lower-bound total TCR beta diversity. The raw public reads went through TCRdb reprocessing: fastp at Q25, MiXCR clone calling, in-frame beta chains kept. All rows with the same CDR3 protein become a single entry with the most common DNA and genes. The V and J calls and clone size are TCRdb's, not the authors'. In this sample the table shows over 500,000 distinct CDR3 sequences, around a quarter of which occur a single time. Approximately 3.3% of the sample belongs to the ten largest clones.

CDR1 and CDR2, per the germline V gene, are KGHDR and SFDVKD. Clipping removes 4 bases from V and 1 base from J, with 7 as the unmatched junction base count. Including cysteine and phenylalanine, the CDR3 has 17 amino acids. The sequence is cut down to CDR3 DNA, 51 bases in frame from base 1. Systemically healthy Caucasian individuals from Russia, over 30 in total and aged roughly 6 to 90 years, were included as donors. Each donor gave about 10 milliliters of peripheral blood, drawn into EDTA-treated Vacutainer tubes. Ficoll-Paque density-gradient centrifugation was used to isolate PBMCs, with at least 7 million per sample. Total RNA was extracted from PBMCs with Trizol reagent, with at least 6 micrograms obtained per sample. For every donor, an aliquot of PBMCs went through flow cytometry to measure the percentages of naive CD45RAhigh/CD27high T cells. Study-wide findings and limitations: Donor CMV infection status was unknown, potentially confounding age-related changes in expanded clonotypes. Total diversity estimates from one million sequenced T cells were considered lower bounds and underestimates. Conclusive comparison of naive and antigen-experienced compartments was prevented by the profiling of bulk unsorted PBMCs. There was a strong correlation between observed TCR beta diversity and the percentage of naive T cells measured by flow cytometry. Observed TCR beta diversity per million T cells fell roughly linearly with age, and a significant reduction was already apparent by age about 36. The long-lived group showed more naive CD4+ T cells, fewer expanded clones and increased TCR diversity than the aged group, suggesting age selection.

Remarks on this clonotype: Which antigen it targets is not known. No much larger clone is present one base from it, and per-base qualities are unavailable.

These sequences were also reported in another study, on T cells of mothers and their children. As described in the second report: Nine systemically healthy Caucasian individuals served as donors, namely three mothers together with their six children. cDNA synthesis used all of the extracted RNA, with approximately 1.6 ug of RNA in each 15 ul reaction. In the second PCR, the M1S primer added sample barcodes and 2-4 random nucleotides. More than 8 million TCR beta CDR3 reads were obtained from each mother, and about 3 million reads were obtained from each child. Thymic selection shapes the output of TCR recombination in a similar way in related and unrelated pairs, and inherited differences have a minor effect. Normalized repertoire overlap was always found to be slightly, but never significantly, higher in related mother-child pairs than in unrelated mother-child pairs. No persistent microchimeric T cell clones were detected, at a sensitivity of approximately 100 clones per million clonotypes. In the study, deep NGS was used to compare the TCR beta repertoires of mothers and children, and features distinguishing related mother-child pairs from unrelated individuals were sought. Mothers averaged roughly 40 +/- 4 years of age and children averaged about 10 +/- 4 years. After adapter ligation was performed with NEBNext reagents, the libraries were sequenced on an Illumina HiSeq 2000 with 100+100 nt paired-end reads. Mother and child libraries were prepared a month apart and sequenced in separate runs to prevent cross-contamination. For each donor, somewhere between roughly 450,000 and 2,000,000 distinct TCR beta clonotypes were identified. Naive TCR beta clonotypes were estimated from low-frequency clonotypes matched to each donor's FACS-determined naive share, without sorting.

Recombination joined TRBV24-1 with TRBJ2-5; TRBD2 aligns with 11 central bases. The source of this sequence is a boy aged 2 to 9 in good health. Sequenced sample: blood. CDR3 loop: CATSEDGLAGLQETQYF. The nucleotides are TGTGCCACCAGTGAGGACGGACTAGCGGGTCTCCAAGAGACCCAGTACTTC.